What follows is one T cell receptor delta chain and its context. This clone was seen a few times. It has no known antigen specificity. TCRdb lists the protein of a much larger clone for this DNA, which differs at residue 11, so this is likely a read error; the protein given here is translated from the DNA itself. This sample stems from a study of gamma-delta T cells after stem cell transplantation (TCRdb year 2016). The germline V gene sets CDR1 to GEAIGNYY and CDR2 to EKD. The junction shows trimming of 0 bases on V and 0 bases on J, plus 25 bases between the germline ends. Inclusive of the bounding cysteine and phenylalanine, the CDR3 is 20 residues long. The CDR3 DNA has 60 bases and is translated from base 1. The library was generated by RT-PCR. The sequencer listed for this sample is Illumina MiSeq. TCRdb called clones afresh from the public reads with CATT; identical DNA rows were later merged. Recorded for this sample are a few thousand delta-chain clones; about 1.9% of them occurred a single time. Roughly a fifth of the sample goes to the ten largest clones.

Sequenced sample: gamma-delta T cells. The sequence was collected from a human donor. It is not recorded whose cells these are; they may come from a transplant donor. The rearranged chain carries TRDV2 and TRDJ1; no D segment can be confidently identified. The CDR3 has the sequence CACDTVQTRLEVQYTDKLIF. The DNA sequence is TGTGCCTGTGACACCGTCCAAACAAGGTTGGAGGTCCAGTACACCGATAAACTCATCTTT.